The clone carrying this T cell receptor beta chain was seen only a few times. Its antigen is unidentified. Thawed PBMCs were rested overnight at 37°C with roughly 200 IU/ml IL-2 before regulatory T cell sorting. The data were produced by immunoSEQ multiplex PCR, yet TCRdb's version contains in-frame clones alone and is incomplete. Found here are fewer than 65,000 clones, approximately 83% of them singletons; the top ten hold approximately 2.3%. The sample originates from a study of Tregs in tolerant kidney transplant recipients. Study-level findings and limits: Validation in larger populations is needed because few patients were studied.

The sample was Tregs from blood, taken before the transplant. The clonotype was recovered from a human donor who received a combined kidney and bone marrow transplant.

This CDR3 reads CASSRAGGDYNEQFF. Here the CDR3 DNA reads TGTGCCAGCAGTCGAGCGGGAGGGGACTACAATGAGCAGTTCTTC. The rearrangement joins TRBV27 to TRBJ2-1; TRBD2 matches 10 bases. The CDR3 is 15 amino acids. Germline V gene sequence: CDR1 MNHEY, CDR2 SMNVEV (reference sequence). The V gene end was trimmed by 5 bases and the J gene end by 3 bases; junction bases not matched to a gene: 4.